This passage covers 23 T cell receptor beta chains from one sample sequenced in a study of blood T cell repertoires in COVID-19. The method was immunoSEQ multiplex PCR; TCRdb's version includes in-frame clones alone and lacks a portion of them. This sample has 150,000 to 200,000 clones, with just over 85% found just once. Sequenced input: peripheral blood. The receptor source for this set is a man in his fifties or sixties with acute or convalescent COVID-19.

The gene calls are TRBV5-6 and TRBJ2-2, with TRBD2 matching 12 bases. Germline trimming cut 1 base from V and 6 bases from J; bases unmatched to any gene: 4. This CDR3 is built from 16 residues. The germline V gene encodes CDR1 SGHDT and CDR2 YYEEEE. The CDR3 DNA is TGTGCCAGCAGCTTGTATCTAGCGGGAGGGCCCGGGGAGCTGTTTTTT. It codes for CASSLYLAGGPGELFF.

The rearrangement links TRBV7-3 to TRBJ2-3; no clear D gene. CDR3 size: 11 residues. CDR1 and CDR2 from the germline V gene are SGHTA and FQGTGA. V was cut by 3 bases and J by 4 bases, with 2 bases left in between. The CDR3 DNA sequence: TGTGCCAGCAGCTTCTCAGATACGCAGTATTTT. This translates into CASSFSDTQYF.

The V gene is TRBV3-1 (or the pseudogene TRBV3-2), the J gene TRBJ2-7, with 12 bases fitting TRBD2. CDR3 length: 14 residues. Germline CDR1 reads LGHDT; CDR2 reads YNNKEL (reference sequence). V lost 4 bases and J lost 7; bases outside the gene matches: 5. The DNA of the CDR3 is TGTGCCAGCAGCCGACTAGCGGGAGAAGGAGAGCAGTACTTC. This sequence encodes CASSRLAGEGEQYF.

In nucleotides, the CDR3 is TGTGCCAGCAACGACGGGGACTCTGGCTACACCTTC. Its protein is CASNDGDSGYTF. V is TRBV7-9 and J is TRBJ1-2, with D possibly TRBD1 on 5 matching bases. This CDR3 spans 12 amino acids. Germline assignment: CDR1 SEHNR and CDR2 FQNEAQ (reference sequence). V was trimmed by 7 bases and J by 7 bases, leaving 13 bases between them.

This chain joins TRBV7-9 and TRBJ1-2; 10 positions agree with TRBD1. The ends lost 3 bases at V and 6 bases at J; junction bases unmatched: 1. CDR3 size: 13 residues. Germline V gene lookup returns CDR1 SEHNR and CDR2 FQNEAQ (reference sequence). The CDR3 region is CASSLGQGHGYTF. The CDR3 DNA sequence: TGTGCCAGCAGCTTGGGACAGGGGCATGGCTACACCTTC. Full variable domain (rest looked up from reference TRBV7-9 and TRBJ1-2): DTGVSQNPRHKITKRGQNVTFRCDPISEHNRLYWYRQTLGQGPEFLTYFQNEAQLEKSRLLSDRFSAERPKGSFSTLEIQRTEQGDSAMYLCASSLGQGHGYTFGSGTRLTVV.

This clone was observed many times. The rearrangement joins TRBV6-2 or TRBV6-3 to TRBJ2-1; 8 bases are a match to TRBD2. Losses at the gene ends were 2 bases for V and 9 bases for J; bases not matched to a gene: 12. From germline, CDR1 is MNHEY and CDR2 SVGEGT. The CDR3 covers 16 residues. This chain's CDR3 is CASSYRPAGVVGEQFF. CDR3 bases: TGTGCCAGCAGTTACCGCCCAGCGGGAGTAGTGGGTGAGCAGTTCTTC.

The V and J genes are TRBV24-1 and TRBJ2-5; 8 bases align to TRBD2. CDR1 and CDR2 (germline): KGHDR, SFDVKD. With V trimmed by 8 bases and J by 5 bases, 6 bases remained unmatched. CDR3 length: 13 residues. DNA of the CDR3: TGTGCCACCACCGGGGGGGGGCGTGAGACCCAGTACTTC. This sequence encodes CATTGGGRETQYF.

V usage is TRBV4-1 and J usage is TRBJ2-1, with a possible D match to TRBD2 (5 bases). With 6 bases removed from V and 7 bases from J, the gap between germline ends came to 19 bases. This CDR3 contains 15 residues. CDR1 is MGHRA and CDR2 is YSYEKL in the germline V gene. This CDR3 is CASSFELARGNEQFF. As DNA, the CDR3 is TGCGCCAGCAGTTTCGAGCTAGCACGGGGTAATGAGCAGTTCTTC.

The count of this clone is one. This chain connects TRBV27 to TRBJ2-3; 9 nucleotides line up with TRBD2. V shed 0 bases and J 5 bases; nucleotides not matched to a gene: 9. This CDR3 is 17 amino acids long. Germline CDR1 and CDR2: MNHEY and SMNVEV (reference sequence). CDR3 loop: CASSLSVLAGRVDTQYF. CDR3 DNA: TGTGCCAGCAGTTTATCGGTGCTAGCGGGACGGGTAGATACGCAGTATTTT.

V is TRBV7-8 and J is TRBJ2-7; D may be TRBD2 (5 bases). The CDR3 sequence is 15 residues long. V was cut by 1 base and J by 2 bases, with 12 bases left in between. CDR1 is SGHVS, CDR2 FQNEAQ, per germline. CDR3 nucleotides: TGTGCCAGCAGCTTAGGGCTAGCACCTACCTACGAGCAGTACTTC. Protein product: CASSLGLAPTYEQYF. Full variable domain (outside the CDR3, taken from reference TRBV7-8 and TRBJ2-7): GAGVSQSPRYKVAKRGQDVALRCDPISGHVSLFWYQQALGQGPEFLTYFQNEAQLDKSGLPSDRFFAERPEGSVSTLKIQRTQQEDSAVYLCASSLGLAPTYEQYFGPGTRLTVT.

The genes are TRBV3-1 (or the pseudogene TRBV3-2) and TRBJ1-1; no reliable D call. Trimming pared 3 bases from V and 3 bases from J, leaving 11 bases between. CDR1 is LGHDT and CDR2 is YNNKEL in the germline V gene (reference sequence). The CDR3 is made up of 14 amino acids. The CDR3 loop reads CASSHAGSHTEAFF. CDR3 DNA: TGTGCCAGCAGCCACGCCGGTTCGCACACTGAAGCTTTCTTT.

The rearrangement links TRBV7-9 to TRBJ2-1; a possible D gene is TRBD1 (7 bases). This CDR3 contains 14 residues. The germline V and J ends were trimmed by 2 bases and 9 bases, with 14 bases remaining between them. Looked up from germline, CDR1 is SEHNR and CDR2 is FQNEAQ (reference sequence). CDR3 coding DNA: TGTGCCAGCAGCTTAACAGGGGTCGGGAGTGAGCAGTTCTTC. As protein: CASSLTGVGSEQFF.

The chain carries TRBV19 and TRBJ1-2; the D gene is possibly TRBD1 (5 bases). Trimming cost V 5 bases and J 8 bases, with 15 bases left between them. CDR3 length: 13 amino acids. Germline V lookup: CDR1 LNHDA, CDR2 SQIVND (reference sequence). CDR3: CASSPGLNSGYTF. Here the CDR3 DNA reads TGTGCCAGTAGTCCGGGACTGAACTCCGGCTACACCTTC.

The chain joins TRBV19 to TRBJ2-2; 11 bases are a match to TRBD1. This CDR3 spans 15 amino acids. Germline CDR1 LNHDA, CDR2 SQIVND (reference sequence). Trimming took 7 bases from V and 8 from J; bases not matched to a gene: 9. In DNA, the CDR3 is TGTGCCAGTACTCCTGGACAGGGGGCTACAGGGGAGCTGTTTTTT. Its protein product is CASTPGQGATGELFF. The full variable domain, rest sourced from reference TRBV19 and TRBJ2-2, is DGGITQSPKYLFRKEGQNVTLSCEQNLNHDAMYWYRQDPGQGLRLIYYSQIVNDFQKGDIAEGYSVSREKKESFPLTVTSAQKNPTAFYLCASTPGQGATGELFFGEGSRLTVL.

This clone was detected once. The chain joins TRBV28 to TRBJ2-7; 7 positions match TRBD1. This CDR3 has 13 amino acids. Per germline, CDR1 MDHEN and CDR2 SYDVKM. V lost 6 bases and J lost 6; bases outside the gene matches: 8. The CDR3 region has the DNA TGTGCCAGCAGACTCAGACAGGGCGGCGAGCAGTACTTC. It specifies CASRLRQGGEQYF.

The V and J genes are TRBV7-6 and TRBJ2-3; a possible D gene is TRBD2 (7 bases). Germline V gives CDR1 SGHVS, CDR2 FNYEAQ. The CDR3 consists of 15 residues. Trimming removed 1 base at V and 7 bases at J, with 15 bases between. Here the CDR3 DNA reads TGTGCCAGCAGCTTAGGGACGGGGGGCCTGAATACGCAGTATTTT. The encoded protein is CASSLGTGGLNTQYF.

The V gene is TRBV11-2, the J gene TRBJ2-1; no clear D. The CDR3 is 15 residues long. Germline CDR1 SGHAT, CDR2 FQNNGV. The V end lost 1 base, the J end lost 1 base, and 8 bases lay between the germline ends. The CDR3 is CASSLVSGSYNEQFF. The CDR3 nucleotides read TGTGCCAGCAGCTTAGTTTCAGGTTCCTACAATGAGCAGTTCTTC.

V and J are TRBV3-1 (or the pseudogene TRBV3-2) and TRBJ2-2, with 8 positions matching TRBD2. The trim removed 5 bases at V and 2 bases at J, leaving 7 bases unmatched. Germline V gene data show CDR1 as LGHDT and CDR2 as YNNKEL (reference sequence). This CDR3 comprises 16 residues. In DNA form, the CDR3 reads TGTGCCAGCAGCTCTCGGACTAGCAGAAACACCGGGGAGCTGTTTTTT. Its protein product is CASSSRTSRNTGELFF.

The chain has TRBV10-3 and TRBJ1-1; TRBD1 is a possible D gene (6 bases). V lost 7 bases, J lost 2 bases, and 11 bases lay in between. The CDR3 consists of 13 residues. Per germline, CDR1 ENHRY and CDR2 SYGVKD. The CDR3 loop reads CAITYRENTEAFF. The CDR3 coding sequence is TGTGCCATCACCTACAGGGAAAACACTGAAGCTTTCTTT.

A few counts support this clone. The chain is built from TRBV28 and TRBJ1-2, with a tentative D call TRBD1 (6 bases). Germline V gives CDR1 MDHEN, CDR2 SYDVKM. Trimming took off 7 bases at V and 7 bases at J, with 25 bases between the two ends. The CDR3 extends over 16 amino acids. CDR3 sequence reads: CASTSGGAGTVRGYTF. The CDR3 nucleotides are TGTGCCAGCACCTCGGGGGGCGCGGGGACGGTGCGTGGCTACACCTTC.

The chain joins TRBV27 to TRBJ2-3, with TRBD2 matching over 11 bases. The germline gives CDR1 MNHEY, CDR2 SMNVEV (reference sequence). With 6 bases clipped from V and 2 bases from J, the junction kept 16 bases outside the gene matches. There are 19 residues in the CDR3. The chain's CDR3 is CASSSELAGVGTFTDTQYF. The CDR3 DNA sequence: TGTGCCAGCAGCTCGGAACTAGCGGGAGTTGGGACTTTCACAGATACGCAGTATTTT.

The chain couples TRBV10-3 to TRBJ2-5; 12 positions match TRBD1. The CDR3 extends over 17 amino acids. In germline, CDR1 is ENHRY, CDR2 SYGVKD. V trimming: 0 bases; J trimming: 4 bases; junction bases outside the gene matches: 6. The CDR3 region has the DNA TGTGCCATCAGTGAGTCCGGGACAGGGGGCCGAGGAGAGACCCAGTACTTC. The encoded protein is CAISESGTGGRGETQYF.

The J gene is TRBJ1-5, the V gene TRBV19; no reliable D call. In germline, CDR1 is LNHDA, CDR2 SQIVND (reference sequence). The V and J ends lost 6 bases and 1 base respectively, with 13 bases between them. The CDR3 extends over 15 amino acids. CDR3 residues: CASSPFRGSNQPQHF. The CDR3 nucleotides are TGTGCCAGTAGCCCCTTTCGGGGAAGCAATCAGCCCCAGCATTTT.